The 15 T cell receptor beta chains reported below all come from one sample, sequenced in a study of OX40 agonist ivuxolimab in advanced cancers. Some clones are missing from TCRdb's copy, which holds only in-frame ones; the method was immunoSEQ multiplex PCR. Here the sample spans 30,000 to 35,000 clones, 92% being singletons. The sequencing here drew on CD4+ or CD8+ T cells sorted from blood, taken in a trial of the OX40 agonist ivuxolimab. These receptors came from an adult with an advanced solid tumor such as melanoma, head and neck, liver or kidney cancer.

The V call is TRBV29-1, the J call TRBJ2-6; a possible D gene is TRBD1 (6 bases). Germline V gene sequence: CDR1 SQVTM, CDR2 ANQGSEA. V was pared by 6 bases and J by 2 bases, with 8 bases between. The CDR3 is made up of 13 amino acids. DNA for the CDR3: TGCAGCGTCGGGGACACTGGGGCCAACGTCCTGACTTTC. This sequence encodes CSVGDTGANVLTF.

The V gene is TRBV19, the J gene TRBJ1-5, with D tentatively TRBD1 (6 bases). Germline V gene data show CDR1 as LNHDA and CDR2 as SQIVND (reference sequence). There are 13 residues in the CDR3. V lost 9 bases and J 3 bases, leaving 12 bases between the germline ends. The CDR3 protein is CASTTGFNQPQHF. In nucleotides, the CDR3 is TGTGCCAGCACCACAGGGTTCAATCAGCCCCAGCATTTT.

The chain combines TRBV19 with TRBJ2-4, with 8 nucleotides matching TRBD1. The J segment lost 6 bases and the V segment lost 4 bases, leaving 8 bases of the junction unmatched. CDR3 length: 15 amino acids. The V gene's germline CDR1 is LNHDA and CDR2 SQIVND (reference sequence). The CDR3 loop reads CASSTIGQGGNIQYF. CDR3 sequence (DNA): TGTGCCAGTAGTACTATTGGACAGGGCGGAAACATTCAGTACTTC. Combining the CDR3 with reference TRBV19 and TRBJ2-4 gives the whole variable domain DGGITQSPKYLFRKEGQNVTLSCEQNLNHDAMYWYRQDPGQGLRLIYYSQIVNDFQKGDIAEGYSVSREKKESFPLTVTSAQKNPTAFYLCASSTIGQGGNIQYFGAGTRLSVL.

The chain joins TRBV28 to TRBJ2-5; 7 nucleotides line up with TRBD1. The CDR3 contains 15 residues. CDR1 is MDHEN, CDR2 SYDVKM, per germline. The J segment lost 6 bases and the V segment lost 6 bases, leaving 13 bases of the junction unmatched. The CDR3 reads CASSRGEGGGKTQYF. Here the CDR3 DNA reads TGTGCCAGCAGCCGGGGAGAAGGGGGCGGAAAGACCCAGTACTTC.

The rearrangement joins TRBV23-1 to TRBJ2-1; possible D gene TRBD2, 6 bases. TRBV23-1 belongs to the ORF category, with a function that is uncertain. The CDR3 consists of 14 residues. The V gene lost 8 bases and the J gene lost 0 bases, with 11 bases spanning the gap. The CDR3 region is CASSPGLSYNEQFF. CDR3 sequence (DNA): TGCGCCAGCTCCCCGGGACTCTCCTACAATGAGCAGTTCTTC.

This chain joins TRBV2 and TRBJ2-7; D is unresolved. The V end was cut by 2 bases, the J end by 5 bases, with 13 bases between. This CDR3 has 14 residues. Germline values: CDR1 SNHLY, CDR2 FYNNEI. The CDR3 reads CASSELSFPHEQYF. CDR3 nucleotide sequence: TGTGCCAGCAGTGAATTGTCATTTCCCCACGAGCAGTACTTC.

J is TRBJ1-2 and V is TRBV5-1, with TRBD1 as a possible D gene (6 bases). The CDR3 has 15 amino acids. Germline V CDR1 and CDR2: SGHRS, YFSETQ. Trimming cost V 1 base and J 4 bases, with 14 bases left between them. DNA of the CDR3: TGCGCCAGCAGCTTGCTTAGAGGGGGACTCTATGGCTACACCTTC. Translated, it gives CASSLLRGGLYGYTF.

The chain uses TRBV6-5 and TRBJ2-7; 8 bases fit TRBD2. This CDR3 region has 13 residues. Unmatched junction bases numbered 9, after V lost 5 bases and J lost 9 bases. The V gene's germline CDR1 is MNHEY and CDR2 SVGAGI. The CDR3 DNA reads TGTGCCAGCAGTGCACGGGGGGGCGGGGCGCAGTACTTC. Translation gives CASSARGGGAQYF.

This chain uses TRBV2 with TRBJ1-2; D ambiguous. V was trimmed by 2 bases and J by 5 bases, leaving 12 bases between them. This CDR3 is built from 14 residues. The V gene's germline CDR1 is SNHLY and CDR2 FYNNEI. In nucleotides, the CDR3 is TGTGCCAGCAGTGAAATTGACAAAACTTATGGCTACACCTTC. Its translation is CASSEIDKTYGYTF.

The chain links TRBV5-5 to TRBJ2-7; 7 bases fit TRBD2. This CDR3 is 15 amino acids long. CDR1 is SGHKS and CDR2 is YYEKEE in the germline V gene (reference sequence). The V gene end was trimmed by 4 bases and the J gene end by 4 bases; junction bases not matched to a gene: 11. This CDR3 reads CASSHTPRGEYEQYF. The CDR3, as DNA: TGTGCCAGCAGCCACACCCCCCGGGGGGAATACGAGCAGTACTTC.

The rearrangement uses TRBV30 and TRBJ1-1, with D hard to call. Germline V lookup: CDR1 GTSNPN, CDR2 SVGIG (reference sequence). Between the trimmed V and J ends, which lost 3 bases and 7 bases, there was a span of 9 bases. The CDR3 contains 11 residues. CDR3 loop: CAWSRTFEAFF. CDR3 coding DNA: TGTGCCTGGAGCCGGACGTTTGAAGCTTTCTTT.

The rearrangement uses TRBV5-4 and TRBJ1-4, with D perhaps matching TRBD1 (6 bases). Deletions cut 0 bases from V and 4 bases from J, with 7 bases between. The CDR3 runs 14 residues. Germline lookup yields CDR1 SGHNT and CDR2 YYREEE (reference sequence). In DNA, the CDR3 is TGTGCCAGCAGCTTGGGACAGGATAATGAAAAACTGTTTTTT. Translation gives CASSLGQDNEKLFF. The entire variable domain, with the rest obtained from reference TRBV5-4 and TRBJ1-4, is as follows: ETGVTQSPTHLIKTRGQQVTLRCSSQSGHNTVSWYQQALGQGPQFIFQYYREEENGRGNFPPRFSGLQFPNYSSELNVNALELDDSALYLCASSLGQDNEKLFFGSGTQLSVL.

This clone was observed once. The chain uses TRBV4-2 and TRBJ1-4, with D unclear. V was cut by 3 bases and J by 8 bases, with 10 bases left in between. The CDR3 contains 13 residues. The germline V gene has CDR1 LGHNA and CDR2 YNFKEQ. In nucleotides, the CDR3 is TGTGCCAGCAGCCAGACACGCGGGGAAAAACTGTTTTTT. It translates to CASSQTRGEKLFF.

CDR3 DNA sequence: TGTGCCAGCAGACCACAGGACAGGGACAATGAGCAGTTCTTC. It codes for CASRPQDRDNEQFF. The rearrangement links TRBV28 to TRBJ2-1, with 8 bases lining up with TRBD1. J gave up 5 bases and V 6 bases, and 6 bases lay outside the gene matches. In germline, CDR1 is MDHEN, CDR2 SYDVKM. CDR3 length equals 14 residues.

DNA of the CDR3: TGTGCCAGCAGCCTCAGAAGTGAAGCTTTCTTT. This sequence encodes CASSLRSEAFF. V and J are TRBV7-2 and TRBJ1-1; no definite D call. The V gene's germline CDR1 is SGHTA and CDR2 FQGNSA. Trimming removed 5 bases at V and 7 bases at J, with 8 bases between. CDR3 size: 11 residues.